The clone carrying this TCR beta chain was counted between two and nine times. The PCR contained 60 Vbeta and 13 Jbeta primers. Assay used: immunoSEQ multiplex PCR; TCRdb lists only in-frame clones, some missing. The sample holds more than 80,000 clones, around three quarters seen once. The junction had 1 base not matched to a gene; V was cut back by 1 base and J by 3 bases. Germline lookup yields CDR1 SGHRS and CDR2 YFSETQ. This CDR3 spans 14 amino acids. These data come from a study of cytomegalovirus exposure and HLA in healthy donors. This sequence was found in a boy younger than 18 in good health and CMV-seronegative. The sequencing sample was made of PBMCs. The chain uses TRBV5-1 and TRBJ2-7, with 10 nucleotides matching TRBD2. The CDR3 DNA is TGCGCCAGCAGCTTGCCTAGCGGGAGCTACGAGCAGTACTTC. Translated, it gives CASSLPSGSYEQYF.